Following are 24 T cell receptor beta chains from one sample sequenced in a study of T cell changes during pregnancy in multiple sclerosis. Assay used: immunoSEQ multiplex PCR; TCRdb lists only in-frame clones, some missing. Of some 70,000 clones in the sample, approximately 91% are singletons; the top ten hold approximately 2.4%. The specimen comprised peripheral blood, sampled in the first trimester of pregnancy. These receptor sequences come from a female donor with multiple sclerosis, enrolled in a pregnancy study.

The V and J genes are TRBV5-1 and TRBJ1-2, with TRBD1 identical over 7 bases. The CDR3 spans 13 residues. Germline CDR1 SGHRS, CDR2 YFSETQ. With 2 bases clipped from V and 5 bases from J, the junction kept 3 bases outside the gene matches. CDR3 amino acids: CASSLGTAYGYTF. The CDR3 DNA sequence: TGCGCCAGCAGCTTAGGGACAGCTTATGGCTACACCTTC.

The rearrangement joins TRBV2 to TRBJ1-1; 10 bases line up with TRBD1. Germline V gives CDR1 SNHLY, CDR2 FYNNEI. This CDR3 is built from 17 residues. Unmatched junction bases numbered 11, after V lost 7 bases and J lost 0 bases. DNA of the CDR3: TGTGCCAGCAAGAGGGCCGGGACAGGGGCCTTGAACACTGAAGCTTTCTTT. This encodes CASKRAGTGALNTEAFF.

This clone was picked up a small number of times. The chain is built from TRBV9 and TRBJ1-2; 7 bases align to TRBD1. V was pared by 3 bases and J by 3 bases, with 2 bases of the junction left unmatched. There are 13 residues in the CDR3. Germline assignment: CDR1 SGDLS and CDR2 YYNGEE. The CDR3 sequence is CASSATGHYGYTF. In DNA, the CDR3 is TGTGCCAGCAGCGCGACAGGGCACTATGGCTACACCTTC.

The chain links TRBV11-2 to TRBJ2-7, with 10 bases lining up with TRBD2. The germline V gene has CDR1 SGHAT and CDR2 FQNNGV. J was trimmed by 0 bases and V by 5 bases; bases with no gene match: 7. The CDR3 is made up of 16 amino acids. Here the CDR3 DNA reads TGTGCCAGCAGCCAAACTAGCGGGGCATCCTCCTACGAGCAGTACTTC. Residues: CASSQTSGASSYEQYF.

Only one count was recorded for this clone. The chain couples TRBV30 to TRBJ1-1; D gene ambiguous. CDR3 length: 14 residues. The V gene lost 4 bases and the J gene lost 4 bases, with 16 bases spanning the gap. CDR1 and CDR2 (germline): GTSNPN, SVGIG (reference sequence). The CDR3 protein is CAWTRGVEGTEAFF. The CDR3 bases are TGTGCCTGGACGCGGGGAGTTGAGGGCACTGAAGCTTTCTTT.

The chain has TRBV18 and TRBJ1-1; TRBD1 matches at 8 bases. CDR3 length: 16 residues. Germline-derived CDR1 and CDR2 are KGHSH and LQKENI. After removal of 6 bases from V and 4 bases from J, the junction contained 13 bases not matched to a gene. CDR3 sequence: CASSLSAQGAGTEAFF. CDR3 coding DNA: TGTGCCAGCTCTCTCTCCGCCCAGGGGGCAGGCACTGAAGCTTTCTTT.

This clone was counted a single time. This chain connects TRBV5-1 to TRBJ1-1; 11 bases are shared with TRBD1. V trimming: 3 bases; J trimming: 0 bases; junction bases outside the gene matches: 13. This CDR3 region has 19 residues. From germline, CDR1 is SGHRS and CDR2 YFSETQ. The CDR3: CASSSGRTGGPRVNTEAFF. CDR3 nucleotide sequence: TGCGCCAGCAGCTCGGGGCGGACAGGGGGCCCTCGGGTGAACACTGAAGCTTTCTTT. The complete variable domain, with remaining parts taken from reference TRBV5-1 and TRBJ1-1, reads KAGVTQTPRYLIKTRGQQVTLSCSPISGHRSVSWYQQTPGQGLQFLFEYFSETQRNKGNFPGRFSGRQFSNSRSEMNVSTLELGDSALYLCASSSGRTGGPRVNTEAFFGQGTRLTVV.

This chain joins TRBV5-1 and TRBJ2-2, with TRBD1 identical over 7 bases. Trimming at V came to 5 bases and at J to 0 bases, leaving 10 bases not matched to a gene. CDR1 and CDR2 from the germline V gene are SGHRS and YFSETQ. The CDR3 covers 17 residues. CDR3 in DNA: TGCGCCAGCAGTCTTTTAGGGGGCGCGGCGAACACCGGGGAGCTGTTTTTT. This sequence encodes CASSLLGGAANTGELFF. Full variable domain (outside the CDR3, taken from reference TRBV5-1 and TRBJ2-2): KAGVTQTPRYLIKTRGQQVTLSCSPISGHRSVSWYQQTPGQGLQFLFEYFSETQRNKGNFPGRFSGRQFSNSRSEMNVSTLELGDSALYLCASSLLGGAANTGELFFGEGSRLTVL.

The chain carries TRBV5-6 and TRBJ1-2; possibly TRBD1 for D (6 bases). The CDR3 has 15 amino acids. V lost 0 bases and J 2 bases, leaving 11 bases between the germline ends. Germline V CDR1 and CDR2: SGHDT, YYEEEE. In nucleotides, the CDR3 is TGTGCCAGCAGCTTGGCCCCAGGGGTGAACTATGGCTACACCTTC. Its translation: CASSLAPGVNYGYTF.

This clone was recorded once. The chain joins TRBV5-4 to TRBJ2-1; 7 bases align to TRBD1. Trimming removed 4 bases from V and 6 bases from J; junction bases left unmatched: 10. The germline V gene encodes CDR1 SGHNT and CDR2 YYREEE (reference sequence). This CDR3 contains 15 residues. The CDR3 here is CASSRGPGQSNEQFF. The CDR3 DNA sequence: TGTGCCAGCAGCAGGGGTCCGGGACAGTCCAATGAGCAGTTCTTC.

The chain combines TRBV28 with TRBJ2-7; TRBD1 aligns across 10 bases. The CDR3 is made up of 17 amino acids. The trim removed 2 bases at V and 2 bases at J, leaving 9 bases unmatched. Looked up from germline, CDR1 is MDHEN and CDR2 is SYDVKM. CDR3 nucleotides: TGTGCCAGCAGTTTACCCCTCCGGACAGGGGGGACCTACGAGCAGTACTTC. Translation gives CASSLPLRTGGTYEQYF.

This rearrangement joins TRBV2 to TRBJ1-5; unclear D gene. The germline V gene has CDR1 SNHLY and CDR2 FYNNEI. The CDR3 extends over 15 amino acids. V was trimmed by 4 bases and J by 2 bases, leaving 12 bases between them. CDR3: CASSGISEGNQPQHF. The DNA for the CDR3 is TGTGCCAGCAGTGGTATAAGTGAGGGCAATCAGCCCCAGCATTTT.

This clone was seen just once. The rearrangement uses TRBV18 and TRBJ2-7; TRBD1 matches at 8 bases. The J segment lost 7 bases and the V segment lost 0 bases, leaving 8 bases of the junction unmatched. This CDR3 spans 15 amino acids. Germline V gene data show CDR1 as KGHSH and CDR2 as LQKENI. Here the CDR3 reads CASSPPRTGFLEQYF. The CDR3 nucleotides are TGTGCCAGCTCACCACCTCGGACAGGGTTCCTTGAGCAGTACTTC.

The DNA for the CDR3 is TGTGCCAGCGGGACAGGAACCTACGAGCAGTACTTC. Translated, it gives CASGTGTYEQYF. This chain connects TRBV28 to TRBJ2-7; 8 positions match TRBD1. CDR1 MDHEN and CDR2 SYDVKM come from the germline V gene. V gave up 8 bases and J gave up 2 bases; unmatched junction bases: 2. The CDR3 covers 12 residues.

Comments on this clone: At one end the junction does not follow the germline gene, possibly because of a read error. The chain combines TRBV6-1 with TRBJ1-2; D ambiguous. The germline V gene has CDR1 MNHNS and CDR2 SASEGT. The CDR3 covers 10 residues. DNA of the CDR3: TGTGCCAGCAGTGAAGCGGGTTTACTATTC. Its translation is CASSEAGLLF.

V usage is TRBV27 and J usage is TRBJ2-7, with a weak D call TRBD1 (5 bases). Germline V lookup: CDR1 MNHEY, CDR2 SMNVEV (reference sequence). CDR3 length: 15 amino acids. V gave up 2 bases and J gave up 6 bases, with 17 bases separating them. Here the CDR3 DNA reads TGTGCCAGCAGTTTACAGGGTTCTTTAAGGGCCGAGCAGTACTTC. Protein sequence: CASSLQGSLRAEQYF.

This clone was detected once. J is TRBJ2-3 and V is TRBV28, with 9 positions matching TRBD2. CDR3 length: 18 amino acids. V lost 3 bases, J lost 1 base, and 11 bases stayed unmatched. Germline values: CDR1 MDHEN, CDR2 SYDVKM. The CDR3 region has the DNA TGTGCCAGCAGTTTGAGCGGGAGGAGGGGATTTGGCACAGATACGCAGTATTTT. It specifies CASSLSGRRGFGTDTQYF.

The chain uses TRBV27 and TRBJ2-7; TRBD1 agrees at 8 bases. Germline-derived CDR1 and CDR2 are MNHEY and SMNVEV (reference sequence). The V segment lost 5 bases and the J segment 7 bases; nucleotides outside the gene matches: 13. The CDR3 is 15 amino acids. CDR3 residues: CASSPSDRETREQYF. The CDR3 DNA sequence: TGTGCCAGCAGTCCATCGGACAGGGAAACTCGAGAGCAGTACTTC.

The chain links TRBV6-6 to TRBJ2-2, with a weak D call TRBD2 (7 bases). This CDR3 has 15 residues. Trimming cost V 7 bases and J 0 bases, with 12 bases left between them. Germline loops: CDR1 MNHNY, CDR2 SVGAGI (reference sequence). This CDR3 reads CASTRGGANTGELFF. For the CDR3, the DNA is TGTGCCAGCACGAGGGGGGGGGCGAACACCGGGGAGCTGTTTTTT.

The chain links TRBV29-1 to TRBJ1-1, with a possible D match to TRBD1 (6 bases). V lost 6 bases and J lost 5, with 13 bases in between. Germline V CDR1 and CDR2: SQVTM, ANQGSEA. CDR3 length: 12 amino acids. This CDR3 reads CSVTGSRTEAFF. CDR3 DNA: TGCAGCGTCACAGGGAGCCGAACTGAAGCTTTCTTT.

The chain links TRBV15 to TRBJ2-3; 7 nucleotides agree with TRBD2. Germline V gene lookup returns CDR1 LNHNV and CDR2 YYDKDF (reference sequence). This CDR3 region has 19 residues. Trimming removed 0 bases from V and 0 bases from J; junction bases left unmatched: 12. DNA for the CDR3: TGTGCCACCAGCAGAGAGGGGAGGGCGGGAAGACTTAGCACAGATACGCAGTATTTT. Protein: CATSREGRAGRLSTDTQYF.

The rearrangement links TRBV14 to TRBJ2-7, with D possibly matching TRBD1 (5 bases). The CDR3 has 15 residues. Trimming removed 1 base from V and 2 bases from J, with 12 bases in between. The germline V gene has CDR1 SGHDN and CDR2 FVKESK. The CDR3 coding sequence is TGTGCCAGCAGCCAAGTACAGGTGGGAACCTACGAGCAGTACTTC. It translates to CASSQVQVGTYEQYF.

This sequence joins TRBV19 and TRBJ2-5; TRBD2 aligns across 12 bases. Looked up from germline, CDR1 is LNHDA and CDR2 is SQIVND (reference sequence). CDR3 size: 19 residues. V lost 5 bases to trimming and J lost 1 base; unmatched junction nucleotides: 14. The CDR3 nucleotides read TGTGCCAGTAGTCCCTGGACTAGCGGGGATGCAAGTTCCCAAGAGACCCAGTACTTC. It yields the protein CASSPWTSGDASSQETQYF.

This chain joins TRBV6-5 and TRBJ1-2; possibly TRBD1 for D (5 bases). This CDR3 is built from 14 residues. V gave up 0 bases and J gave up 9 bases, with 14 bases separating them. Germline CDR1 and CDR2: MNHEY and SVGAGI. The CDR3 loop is CASSYSRQGGSYTF. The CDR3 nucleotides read TGTGCCAGCAGTTACTCGAGGCAGGGTGGGAGCTACACCTTC.